Below, 3 T cell receptor beta chains from the same sample are listed, as sequenced in a study of persistence of HIV-infected CD4 T cells. Lysates of CMV-infected fibroblasts at 10 ug/mL stimulated these cells. Responding CD4+ T cells were sorted by upregulation of both CD40 ligand and CD69. Sequencing used immunoSEQ version 4 in survey mode. Sequenced by immunoSEQ multiplex PCR; TCRdb stores in-frame clones only, minus some. The sample has some 16,000 clones, around 60% seen once. Their cognate antigens are unknown. The specimen was CD4+ T cells sorted from PBMCs after 18-hour stimulation, collected from a patient who received antiretroviral therapy. These receptors all stem from an adult woman with HIV who was CMV-seropositive.

The genes are TRBV4-1 and TRBJ2-4, with TRBD2 as a possible D gene (5 bases). CDR3 length: 19 amino acids. The germline gives CDR1 MGHRA, CDR2 YSYEKL. V lost 0 bases and J 0 bases, leaving 18 bases between the germline ends. CDR3 sequence: CASSQDHDITGLAKNIQYF. In nucleotides, the CDR3 is TGCGCCAGCAGCCAAGACCACGACATAACCGGACTAGCCAAAAACATTCAGTACTTC.

This clone is medium-sized (0.01 to 0.1%). The rearrangement joins TRBV3-1 (or the pseudogene TRBV3-2) to TRBJ1-1; D may be TRBD1 (6 bases). CDR1 is LGHDT and CDR2 is YNNKEL in the germline V gene (reference sequence). The CDR3 runs to 16 residues. Deletions cut 4 bases from V and 1 base from J, with 16 bases between. The CDR3 bases are TGTGCCAGCAGCCCACGCACCGGGACACAGAACACTGAAGCTTTCTTT. It encodes CASSPRTGTQNTEAFF.

The chain combines TRBV25-1 with TRBJ1-2, with D possibly matching TRBD1 (5 bases). CDR1 is MGHDK, CDR2 SYGVNS, per germline. Between the trimmed V and J ends, which lost 6 bases and 8 bases, there was a span of 19 bases. The CDR3 contains 14 residues. Written as DNA, the CDR3 is TGTGCCAGCAGAGGGGTGGGGCCCCTGGGAGGCTACACCTTC. This codes for CASRGVGPLGGYTF.